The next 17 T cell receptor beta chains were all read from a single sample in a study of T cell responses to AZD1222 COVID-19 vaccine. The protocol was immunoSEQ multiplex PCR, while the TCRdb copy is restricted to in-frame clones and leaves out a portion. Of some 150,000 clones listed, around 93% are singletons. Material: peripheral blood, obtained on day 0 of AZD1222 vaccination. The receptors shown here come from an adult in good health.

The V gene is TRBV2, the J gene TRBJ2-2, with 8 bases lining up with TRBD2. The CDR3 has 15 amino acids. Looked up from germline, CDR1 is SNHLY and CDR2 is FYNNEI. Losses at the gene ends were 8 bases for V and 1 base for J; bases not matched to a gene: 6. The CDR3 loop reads CASGSAGGNTGELFF. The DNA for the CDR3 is TGTGCCAGCGGTTCGGCGGGGGGGAACACCGGGGAGCTGTTTTTT. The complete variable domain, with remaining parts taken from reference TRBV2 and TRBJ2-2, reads EPEVTQTPSHQVTQMGQEVILRCVPISNHLYFYWYRQILGQKVEFLVSFYNNEISEKSEIFDDQFSVERPDGSNFTLKIRSTKLEDSAMYFCASGSAGGNTGELFFGEGSRLTVL.

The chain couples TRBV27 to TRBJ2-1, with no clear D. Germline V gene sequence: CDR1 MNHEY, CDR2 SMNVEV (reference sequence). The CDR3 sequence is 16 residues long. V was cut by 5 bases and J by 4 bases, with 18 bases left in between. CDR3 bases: TGTGCCAGCAGTCAAGAAACTGCGAGAGTTTACAATGAGCAGTTCTTC. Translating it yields CASSQETARVYNEQFF.

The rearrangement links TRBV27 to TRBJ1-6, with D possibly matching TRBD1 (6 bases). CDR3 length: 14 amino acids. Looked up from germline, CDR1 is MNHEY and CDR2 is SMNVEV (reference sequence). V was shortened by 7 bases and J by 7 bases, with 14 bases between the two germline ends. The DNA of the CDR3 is TGTGCCAGCACCCTAGACAGGAGGAATTCACCCCTCCACTTT. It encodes CASTLDRRNSPLHF.

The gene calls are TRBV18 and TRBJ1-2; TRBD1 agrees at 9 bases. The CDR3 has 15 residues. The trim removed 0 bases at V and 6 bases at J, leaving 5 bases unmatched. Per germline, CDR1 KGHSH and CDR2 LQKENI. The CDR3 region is CASSPPGDRVHGYTF. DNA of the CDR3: TGTGCCAGCTCACCACCTGGGGACAGGGTCCATGGCTACACCTTC.

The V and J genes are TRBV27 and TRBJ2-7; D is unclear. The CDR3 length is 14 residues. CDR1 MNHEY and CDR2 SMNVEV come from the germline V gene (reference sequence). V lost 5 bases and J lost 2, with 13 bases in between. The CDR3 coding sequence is TGTGCCAGCAGTCCAGGACGGCGTCCCTACGAGCAGTACTTC. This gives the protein CASSPGRRPYEQYF.

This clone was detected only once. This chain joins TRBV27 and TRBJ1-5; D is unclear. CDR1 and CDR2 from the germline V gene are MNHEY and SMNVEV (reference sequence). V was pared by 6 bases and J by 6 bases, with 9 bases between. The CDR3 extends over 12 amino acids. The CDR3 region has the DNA TGTGCCAGCAGCTCTGGAGGTCAGCCCCAGCATTTT. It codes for CASSSGGQPQHF.

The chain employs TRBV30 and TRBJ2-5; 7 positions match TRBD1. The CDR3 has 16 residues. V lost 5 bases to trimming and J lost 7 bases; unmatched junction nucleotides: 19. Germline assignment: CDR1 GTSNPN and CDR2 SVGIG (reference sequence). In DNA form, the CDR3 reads TGTGCCTGGGGTTTTTCGGGACAGCGAAAAAGCGGGACCCAGTACTTC. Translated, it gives CAWGFSGQRKSGTQYF.

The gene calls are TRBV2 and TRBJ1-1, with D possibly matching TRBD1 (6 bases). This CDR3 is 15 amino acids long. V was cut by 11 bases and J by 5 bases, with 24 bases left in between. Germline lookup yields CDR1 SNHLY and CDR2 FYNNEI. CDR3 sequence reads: CAGVPGGRARTEAFF. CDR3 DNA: TGTGCCGGCGTACCCGGGGGGCGGGCTAGAACTGAAGCTTTCTTT. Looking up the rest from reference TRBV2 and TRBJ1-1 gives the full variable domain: EPEVTQTPSHQVTQMGQEVILRCVPISNHLYFYWYRQILGQKVEFLVSFYNNEISEKSEIFDDQFSVERPDGSNFTLKIRSTKLEDSAMYFCAGVPGGRARTEAFFGQGTRLTVV.

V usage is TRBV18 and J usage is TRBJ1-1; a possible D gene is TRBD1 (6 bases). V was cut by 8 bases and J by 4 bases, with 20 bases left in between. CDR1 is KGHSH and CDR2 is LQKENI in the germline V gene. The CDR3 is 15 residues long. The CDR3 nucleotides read TGTGCCAGCCAACACGAACAGGGCCGATTCACTGAAGCTTTCTTT. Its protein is CASQHEQGRFTEAFF.

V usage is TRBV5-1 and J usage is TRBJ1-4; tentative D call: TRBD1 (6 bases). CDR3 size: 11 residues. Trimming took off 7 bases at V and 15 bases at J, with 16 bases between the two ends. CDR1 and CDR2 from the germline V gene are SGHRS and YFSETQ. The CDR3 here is CASSEGDRMFF. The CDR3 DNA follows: TGCGCCAGCTCCGAGGGGGATCGGATGTTTTTT.

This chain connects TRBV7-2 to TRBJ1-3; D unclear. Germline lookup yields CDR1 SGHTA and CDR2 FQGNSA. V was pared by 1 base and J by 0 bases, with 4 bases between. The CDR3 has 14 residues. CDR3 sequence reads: CASSLGGSGNTIYF. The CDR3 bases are TGTGCCAGCAGCTTAGGGGGCTCTGGAAACACCATATATTTT. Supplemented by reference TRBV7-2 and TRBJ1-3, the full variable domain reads GAGVSQSPSNKVTEKGKDVELRCDPISGHTALYWYRQSLGQGLEFLIYFQGNSAPDKSGLPSDRFSAERTGGSVSTLTIQRTQQEDSAVYLCASSLGGSGNTIYFGEGSWLTVV.

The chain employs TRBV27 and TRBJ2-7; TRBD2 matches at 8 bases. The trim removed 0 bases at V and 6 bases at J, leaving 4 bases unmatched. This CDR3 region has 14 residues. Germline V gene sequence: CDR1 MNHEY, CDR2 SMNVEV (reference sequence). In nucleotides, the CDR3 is TGTGCCAGCAGTTTATCCGGGGGGGCGGGCGAGCAGTACTTC. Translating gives CASSLSGGAGEQYF.

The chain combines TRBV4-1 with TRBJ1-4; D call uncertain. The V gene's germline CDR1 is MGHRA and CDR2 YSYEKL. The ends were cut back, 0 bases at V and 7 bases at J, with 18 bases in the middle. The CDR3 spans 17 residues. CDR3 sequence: CASSQDPRGGPIEKLFF. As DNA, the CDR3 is TGCGCCAGCAGCCAAGATCCCCGGGGAGGTCCCATTGAAAAACTGTTTTTT.

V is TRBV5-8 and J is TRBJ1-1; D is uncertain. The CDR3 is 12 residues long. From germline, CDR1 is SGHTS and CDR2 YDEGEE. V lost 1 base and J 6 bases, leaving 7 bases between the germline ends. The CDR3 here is CASSLQSSEAFF. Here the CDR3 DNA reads TGTGCCAGCAGCTTGCAATCTTCTGAAGCTTTCTTT.

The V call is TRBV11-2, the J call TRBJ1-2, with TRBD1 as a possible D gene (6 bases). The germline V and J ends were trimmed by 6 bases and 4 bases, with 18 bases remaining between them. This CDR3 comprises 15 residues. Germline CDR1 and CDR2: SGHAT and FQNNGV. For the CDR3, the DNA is TGTGCCAGCAGGGAGGGGGGGGATTTATCCTATGGCTACACCTTC. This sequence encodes CASREGGDLSYGYTF.

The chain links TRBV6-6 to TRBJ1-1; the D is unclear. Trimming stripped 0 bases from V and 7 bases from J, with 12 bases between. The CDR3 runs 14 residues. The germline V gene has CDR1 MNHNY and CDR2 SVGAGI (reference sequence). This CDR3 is CASSYSRYTDEAFF. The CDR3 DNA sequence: TGTGCCAGCAGTTACTCGAGATATACGGATGAAGCTTTCTTT.

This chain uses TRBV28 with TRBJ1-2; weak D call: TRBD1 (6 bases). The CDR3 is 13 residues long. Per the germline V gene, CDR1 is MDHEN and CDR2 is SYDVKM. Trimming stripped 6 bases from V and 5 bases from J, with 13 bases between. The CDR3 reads CASRMKGVYGYTF. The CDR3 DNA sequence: TGTGCCAGCAGGATGAAGGGGGTTTATGGCTACACCTTC.